These T cell receptor beta chains were read from a single sample in a study of cytomegalovirus exposure and HLA in healthy donors. TCRdb's copy holds only in-frame clones and misses some; the assay was immunoSEQ multiplex PCR. The table shows some 64,000 clones, with approximately 95% occurring only once. Sequencing used PBMCs. The receptor set was obtained from a woman aged 18-35 years in good health and CMV-seronegative. Each CDR3 is given with its conserved first and last residue. The D gene is left open where the match is weak. Clone size, where shown, is once, few, many, or a class for clones that have expanded.

J gene: TRBJ1-3; D gene: NA; clone size: once; V gene: TRBV7-9; CDR3 protein: CARGGDPGSIYF; CDR3 DNA: TGTGCCCGGGGGGGGGACCCCGGCTCCATATATTTT
J gene: TRBJ1-2; D gene: TRBD1; clone size: NA; V gene: TRBV5-6; CDR3 protein: CASSLEQGTNYGYTF; CDR3 DNA: TGTGCCAGCAGCTTGGAACAGGGGACTAACTATGGCTACACCTTC
J gene: TRBJ2-5; D gene: TRBD1; clone size: NA; V gene: TRBV4-3; CDR3 protein: CASSQGGRGQETQYF; CDR3 DNA: TGCGCCAGCAGCCAAGGGGGCAGGGGGCAAGAGACCCAGTACTTC
J gene: TRBJ2-1; D gene: TRBD2; clone size: NA; V gene: TRBV4-2; CDR3 protein: CASSQGGSGRGEQFF; CDR3 DNA: TGTGCCAGCAGCCAAGGGGGTAGCGGGAGAGGTGAGCAGTTCTTC
J gene: TRBJ2-3; D gene: TRBD2; clone size: NA; V gene: TRBV30; CDR3 protein: CAWSVLAGAPDTQYF; CDR3 DNA: TGTGCCTGGAGTGTACTAGCGGGAGCCCCAGATACGCAGTATTTT
J gene: TRBJ2-3; D gene: TRBD2; clone size: NA; V gene: TRBV10-1; CDR3 protein: CASRGERGQSTDTQYF; CDR3 DNA: TGCGCCAGCAGGGGAGAGCGGGGGCAGAGCACAGATACGCAGTATTTT
J gene: TRBJ2-7; D gene: NA; clone size: NA; V gene: TRBV11-2; CDR3 protein: CASSLEWAGSGEQYF; CDR3 DNA: TGTGCCAGCAGCTTAGAGTGGGCAGGGTCAGGCGAGCAGTACTTC
J gene: TRBJ2-2; D gene: NA; clone size: NA; V gene: TRBV2; CDR3 protein: CASSAYNTGELFF; CDR3 DNA: TGTGCCAGCAGCGCCTATAACACCGGGGAGCTGTTTTTT
J gene: TRBJ2-2; D gene: TRBD1; clone size: NA; V gene: TRBV28; CDR3 protein: CASSLLRGRRTGELFF; CDR3 DNA: TGTGCCAGCAGTTTACTCAGGGGGCGCCGGACCGGGGAGCTGTTTTTT
J gene: TRBJ2-7; D gene: TRBD1; clone size: NA; V gene: TRBV14; CDR3 protein: CASSRDRGLYEQYF; CDR3 DNA: TGTGCCAGCAGCCGGGACAGGGGCCTCTACGAGCAGTACTTC
J gene: TRBJ2-6; D gene: NA; clone size: NA; V gene: TRBV18; CDR3 protein: CASSSKRTGGANVLTF; CDR3 DNA: TGTGCCAGCTCATCGAAACGGACTGGTGGGGCCAACGTCCTGACTTTC
J gene: TRBJ1-2; D gene: NA; clone size: NA; V gene: TRBV7-9; CDR3 protein: CASSPPRDKGYTF; CDR3 DNA: TGTGCCAGCAGCCCCCCCCGGGACAAGGGCTACACCTTC
J gene: TRBJ2-7; D gene: TRBD2; clone size: NA; V gene: TRBV28; CDR3 protein: CASSLWSSGSSYEQYF; CDR3 DNA: TGTGCCAGCAGTTTATGGTCTAGCGGGAGCTCCTACGAGCAGTACTTC
J gene: TRBJ1-2; D gene: NA; clone size: NA; V gene: TRBV6-5; CDR3 protein: CASSHTREGNYGYTF; CDR3 DNA: TGTGCCAGCAGCCATACCAGGGAGGGGAACTATGGCTACACCTTC
J gene: TRBJ1-2; D gene: TRBD1; clone size: NA; V gene: TRBV30; CDR3 protein: CAWSHYRGGYTF; CDR3 DNA: TGTGCCTGGAGCCACTACAGGGGCGGCTACACCTTC
J gene: TRBJ1-3; D gene: NA; clone size: few; V gene: TRBV7-2; CDR3 protein: CASSPDSLSGNTIYF; CDR3 DNA: TGTGCCAGCAGCCCGGACAGCCTCTCTGGAAACACCATATATTTT
J gene: TRBJ2-5; D gene: NA; clone size: NA; V gene: TRBV4-3; CDR3 protein: CASSQAADRGTQYF; CDR3 DNA: TGCGCCAGCAGCCAAGCCGCGGATCGGGGGACCCAGTACTTC
J gene: TRBJ2-2; D gene: TRBD1; clone size: once; V gene: TRBV2; CDR3 protein: CASAKLGQGTGELFF; CDR3 DNA: TGTGCCAGCGCCAAACTGGGACAGGGGACCGGGGAGCTGTTTTTT
J gene: TRBJ2-1; D gene: TRBD2; clone size: NA; V gene: TRBV9; CDR3 protein: CASSSSGGAGGNEQFF; CDR3 DNA: TGTGCCAGCAGCAGTAGCGGGGGGGCCGGGGGCAATGAGCAGTTCTTC
J gene: TRBJ1-4; D gene: TRBD1; clone size: NA; V gene: TRBV18; CDR3 protein: CASSPRGTGGEKLFF; CDR3 DNA: TGTGCCAGCTCACCACGCGGGACAGGGGGCGAAAAACTGTTTTTT
J gene: TRBJ1-1; D gene: NA; clone size: NA; V gene: TRBV6-5; CDR3 protein: CASSYSSIQAEAFF; CDR3 DNA: TGTGCCAGCAGTTACTCGAGCATCCAGGCTGAAGCTTTCTTT
J gene: TRBJ1-1; D gene: NA; clone size: NA; V gene: TRBV5-1; CDR3 protein: CASSLTGQGTEAFF; CDR3 DNA: TGCGCCAGCAGCTTGACGGGTCAGGGCACTGAAGCTTTCTTT
J gene: TRBJ2-7; D gene: TRBD1; clone size: NA; V gene: TRBV29-1; CDR3 protein: CSVVLRDRASYEQYF; CDR3 DNA: TGCAGCGTTGTTTTGCGGGACAGGGCCTCCTACGAGCAGTACTTC
J gene: TRBJ2-6; D gene: NA; clone size: once; V gene: TRBV4-3; CDR3 protein: CASSQWGGRLGSGANVLTF; CDR3 DNA: TGCGCCAGCAGCCAATGGGGAGGACGACTCGGCTCTGGGGCCAACGTCCTGACTTTC
J gene: TRBJ2-1; D gene: NA; clone size: NA; V gene: TRBV29-1; CDR3 protein: CSVEVQGYNEQFF; CDR3 DNA: TGCAGCGTTGAGGTACAGGGCTACAATGAGCAGTTCTTC
J gene: TRBJ1-2; D gene: NA; clone size: NA; V gene: TRBV21-1; CDR3 protein: CASSKDPGSYGYTF; CDR3 DNA: TGTGCCAGCAGCAAAGACCCGGGGAGCTATGGCTACACCTTC
J gene: TRBJ1-3; D gene: NA; clone size: NA; V gene: TRBV6-1; CDR3 protein: CASSLGQGGNTIYF; CDR3 DNA: TGTGCCAGCAGCCTCGGCCAGGGGGGAAACACCATATATTTT
J gene: TRBJ2-5; D gene: TRBD2; clone size: NA; V gene: TRBV7-8; CDR3 protein: CASSYLAGAGAGTQYF; CDR3 DNA: TGTGCCAGCAGCTACCTCGCCGGAGCGGGAGCCGGGACCCAGTACTTC
J gene: TRBJ1-5; D gene: NA; clone size: NA; V gene: TRBV19; CDR3 protein: CASSIQGRGPYDNQPQHF; CDR3 DNA: TGTGCCAGTAGTATCCAGGGCAGGGGACCGTATGACAATCAGCCCCAGCATTTT
J gene: TRBJ1-4; D gene: NA; clone size: NA; V gene: TRBV4-1; CDR3 protein: CASSQAYGTNEKLFF; CDR3 DNA: TGCGCCAGCAGCCAAGCTTACGGGACTAATGAAAAACTGTTTTTT
J gene: TRBJ2-7; D gene: NA; clone size: NA; V gene: TRBV27; CDR3 protein: CASRGAGYEQYF; CDR3 DNA: TGTGCCAGCCGGGGGGCAGGGTACGAGCAGTACTTC
J gene: TRBJ2-1; D gene: TRBD2; clone size: NA; V gene: TRBV29-1; CDR3 protein: CSVGQGGVGNEQFF; CDR3 DNA: TGCAGCGTGGGGCAGGGAGGGGTAGGCAATGAGCAGTTCTTC
J gene: TRBJ2-7; D gene: TRBD1; clone size: NA; V gene: TRBV15; CDR3 protein: CATSRATGEYEQYF; CDR3 DNA: TGTGCCACCAGCAGAGCCACAGGGGAATACGAGCAGTACTTC
J gene: TRBJ2-1; D gene: NA; clone size: NA; V gene: TRBV7-8; CDR3 protein: CASSLGSASYNEQFF; CDR3 DNA: TGTGCCAGCAGCTTAGGGTCTGCGTCCTACAATGAGCAGTTCTTC
J gene: TRBJ2-1; D gene: TRBD2; clone size: NA; V gene: TRBV5-1; CDR3 protein: CASSLVWGSGTRGANEQFF; CDR3 DNA: TGCGCCAGCAGCTTGGTTTGGGGTTCCGGGACTAGAGGGGCCAATGAGCAGTTCTTC
J gene: TRBJ2-7; D gene: TRBD2; clone size: once; V gene: TRBV6-5; CDR3 protein: CASTGTRDYEQYF; CDR3 DNA: TGTGCCAGCACCGGGACTAGGGACTACGAGCAGTACTTC
J gene: TRBJ2-2; D gene: NA; clone size: once; V gene: TRBV30; CDR3 protein: CAWSGGPTGELFF; CDR3 DNA: TGTGCCTGGAGTGGGGGCCCCACCGGGGAGCTGTTTTTT
J gene: TRBJ2-7; D gene: NA; clone size: once; V gene: TRBV9; CDR3 protein: CASSVGGTAYEQYF; CDR3 DNA: TGTGCCAGCAGCGTAGGAGGGACTGCCTACGAGCAGTACTTC
J gene: TRBJ2-3; D gene: NA; clone size: NA; V gene: TRBV28; CDR3 protein: CASETGTTDTQYF; CDR3 DNA: TGTGCCAGCGAGACAGGAACCACAGATACGCAGTATTTT
J gene: TRBJ1-1; D gene: NA; clone size: NA; V gene: TRBV20-1; CDR3 protein: CSAPWGFEAFF; CDR3 DNA: TGCAGTGCGCCCTGGGGCTTTGAAGCTTTCTTT
J gene: TRBJ2-1; D gene: TRBD1; clone size: NA; V gene: TRBV10-3; CDR3 protein: CAIRGVGTGADEQFF; CDR3 DNA: TGTGCCATCCGTGGGGTGGGGACAGGGGCCGATGAGCAGTTCTTC